This TCR beta chain comes out of a study of T cell responses to AZD1222 COVID-19 vaccine. Points from the study as a whole: A mostly white British donor set with more females was recruited, and clonal diversity was possibly underestimated.

A note on this clone: Its antigen is as yet unknown.

Trimming cost V 1 base and J 7 bases, with 14 bases left between them. CDR1 is SEHNR and CDR2 is FQNEAQ in the germline V gene (reference sequence). The CDR3 is 15 amino acids. The protocol was immunoSEQ multiplex PCR, while the TCRdb copy is restricted to in-frame clones and leaves out a portion. The sample has 100,000 to 130,000 clones, around nine tenths seen once. This TCR was sampled from an adult who received the AZD1222 COVID-19 vaccine. The chain recombines TRBV7-9 with TRBJ1-5; possible D gene TRBD1, 5 bases. The sample in question was peripheral blood, obtained 28 days after the second AZD1222 dose. The CDR3 DNA sequence: TGTGCCAGCAGCTTAGAGGGGCGGAGCGGGCAGCCCCAGCATTTT. This sequence encodes CASSLEGRSGQPQHF. Full variable domain (rest looked up from reference TRBV7-9 and TRBJ1-5): DTGVSQNPRHKITKRGQNVTFRCDPISEHNRLYWYRQTLGQGPEFLTYFQNEAQLEKSRLLSDRFSAERPKGSFSTLEIQRTEQGDSAMYLCASSLEGRSGQPQHFGDGTRLSIL.